A single sample is the source of the 23 T cell receptor beta chains below, sequenced in a study of cytomegalovirus exposure and HLA in healthy donors. Researchers ran the PCR with 60 Vbeta and 13 Jbeta primers. Repertoires were generated with immunoSEQ multiplex PCR, while TCRdb's copy carries only in-frame clones and drops some. The table includes 95,000 to 150,000 clones, about 79% detected once. The specimen sequenced was PBMCs. These receptors came from a man in his fifties in good health and CMV-seronegative.

The chain has TRBV5-6 and TRBJ1-2; TRBD1 is a possible D gene (5 bases). Germline CDR1 and CDR2: SGHDT and YYEEEE. V was shortened by 2 bases and J by 3 bases, with 14 bases between the two germline ends. This CDR3 is built from 15 residues. The CDR3 coding sequence is TGTGCCAGCAGCTTAGGGATTGGGGGGTACTATGGCTACACCTTC. As protein: CASSLGIGGYYGYTF.

The gene calls are TRBV30 and TRBJ1-3; tentatively, D is TRBD1 (5 bases). Trimming shortened V by 1 base and J by 0 bases, and 10 bases separated the two germline ends. This CDR3 is built from 15 residues. Per the germline V gene, CDR1 is GTSNPN and CDR2 is SVGIG (reference sequence). The CDR3 DNA is TGTGCCTGGAGTGGGGGGGGATACTCTGGAAACACCATATATTTT. Translated: CAWSGGGYSGNTIYF.

This clone was counted a few times. The rearrangement joins TRBV6-1 to TRBJ1-2; D is uncertain. This CDR3 has 12 amino acids. Deletions cut 3 bases from V and 8 bases from J, with 10 bases between. Germline assignment: CDR1 MNHNS and CDR2 SASEGT. DNA for the CDR3: TGTGCCAGCAGTGACTGGGGAGGGGGCTACACCTTC. This gives the protein CASSDWGGGYTF.

This sequence joins TRBV7-2 and TRBJ1-1, with 7 nucleotides matching TRBD1. There are 17 residues in the CDR3. Germline trimming cut 0 bases from V and 3 bases from J; bases unmatched to any gene: 10. CDR1 and CDR2 (germline): SGHTA, FQGNSA. The CDR3 nucleotides are TGTGCCAGCAGCTTAGCGAACAGGGGATTTAAGGACACTGAAGCTTTCTTT. Translation: CASSLANRGFKDTEAFF.

Remarks on this clone: One junction end disagrees with the germline gene, perhaps due to a read error. The CDR3 DNA sequence: TGTTCCAGCAGCTGGAGCCTTGGTGAAAAACTGTTTTTT. It specifies CSSSWSLGEKLFF. The V gene is TRBV7-9, the J gene TRBJ1-4; D unclear. This CDR3 region has 13 residues. Germline V CDR1 and CDR2: SEHNR, FQNEAQ (reference sequence).

This clone has a single count. V usage is TRBV25-1 and J usage is TRBJ1-1, with D tentatively TRBD1 (6 bases). Trimming cost V 1 base and J 6 bases, with 12 bases left between them. The germline V gene has CDR1 MGHDK and CDR2 SYGVNS. This CDR3 has 14 amino acids. This chain's CDR3 is CASSEFGDKPEAFF. In DNA form, the CDR3 reads TGTGCCAGCAGTGAATTCGGGGACAAACCTGAAGCTTTCTTT.

In its sample, this clone was seen a few times. V usage is TRBV18 and J usage is TRBJ2-2; maybe TRBD1 (5 bases). The CDR3 contains 13 residues. V was trimmed by 6 bases and J by 4 bases, leaving 9 bases between them. Per germline, CDR1 KGHSH and CDR2 LQKENI. The CDR3 sequence: CASSQGATGELFF. The CDR3 DNA sequence: TGTGCCAGCTCTCAGGGTGCCACCGGGGAGCTGTTTTTT.

The chain joins TRBV4-3 to TRBJ1-2, with 9 bases fitting TRBD1. J lost 7 bases, V lost 1 base, and 10 bases had no gene match. The CDR3 runs to 16 residues. Germline CDR1 and CDR2: LGHNA and YSLEER. The CDR3 is CASSQVLGTGSSGYTF. DNA for the CDR3: TGCGCCAGCAGCCAAGTTCTGGGGACAGGGTCGTCTGGCTACACCTTC.

This clone was recorded only once. J is TRBJ2-2 and V is TRBV28; D is possibly TRBD1 (6 bases). The ends were cut back, 2 bases at V and 2 bases at J, with 9 bases in the middle. The CDR3 loop spans 15 amino acids. Per germline, CDR1 MDHEN and CDR2 SYDVKM. The CDR3 nucleotides are TGTGCCAGCAGTTTAACAGGGTCAAACACCGGGGAGCTGTTTTTT. It encodes CASSLTGSNTGELFF.

The chain has TRBV5-1 and TRBJ2-7; D may be TRBD1 (5 bases). Germline-derived CDR1 and CDR2 are SGHRS and YFSETQ. CDR3 length equals 16 residues. Trimming left V 0 bases short and J 0 bases short, with 13 bases between. CDR3 bases: TGCGCCAGCAGCTTGGCCTCAGGGCCTAGCTCCTACGAGCAGTACTTC. Translated, it gives CASSLASGPSSYEQYF.

This chain uses TRBV6-5 with TRBJ2-3; TRBD2 matches 10 bases. Germline trimming cut 2 bases from V and 4 bases from J; bases unmatched to any gene: 3. The CDR3 runs to 15 residues. CDR1 is MNHEY and CDR2 is SVGAGI in the germline V gene. CDR3 nucleotides: TGTGCCAGCAGTTACCAGCGGGGGGGCCCAGATACGCAGTATTTT. It translates to CASSYQRGGPDTQYF.

This clone has a handful of counts. The chain has TRBV19 and TRBJ1-4; D remains unclear. Trimming removed 3 bases at V and 3 bases at J, with 17 bases between. Germline assignment: CDR1 LNHDA and CDR2 SQIVND (reference sequence). CDR3 length: 17 residues. CDR3 loop: CASSMALWEGSNEKLFF. CDR3 bases: TGTGCCAGTAGTATGGCCCTCTGGGAGGGTTCTAATGAAAAACTGTTTTTT. Supplemented by reference TRBV19 and TRBJ1-4, the full variable domain reads DGGITQSPKYLFRKEGQNVTLSCEQNLNHDAMYWYRQDPGQGLRLIYYSQIVNDFQKGDIAEGYSVSREKKESFPLTVTSAQKNPTAFYLCASSMALWEGSNEKLFFGSGTQLSVL.

Here the CDR3 DNA reads TGTGCCAGCAGCCCGGGACACAACACTGAAGCTTTCTTT. It specifies CASSPGHNTEAFF. This sequence joins TRBV9 and TRBJ1-1; D may be TRBD1 (6 bases). The V and J ends lost 4 bases and 2 bases respectively, with 9 bases between them. The CDR3 runs 13 residues. Germline assignment: CDR1 SGDLS and CDR2 YYNGEE.

V gene TRBV30 combines with J gene TRBJ2-2, with unresolved D. CDR1 and CDR2 (germline): GTSNPN, SVGIG (reference sequence). Trimming stripped 8 bases from V and 4 bases from J, with 5 bases between. The CDR3 sequence is 10 residues long. CDR3 bases: TGTGCCGCGGCCACCGGGGAGCTGTTTTTT. Its translation is CAAATGELFF.

The chain has TRBV5-1 and TRBJ1-2; D unresolved. The V and J ends lost 7 bases and 8 bases respectively, with 18 bases between them. This CDR3 has 13 amino acids. Germline V gives CDR1 SGHRS, CDR2 YFSETQ. The DNA for the CDR3 is TGCGCCAGCTCGGACCTCCCCACGGGGGGCTACACCTTC. Translating gives CASSDLPTGGYTF. Together with reference TRBV5-1 and TRBJ1-2, the CDR3 gives the full variable domain: KAGVTQTPRYLIKTRGQQVTLSCSPISGHRSVSWYQQTPGQGLQFLFEYFSETQRNKGNFPGRFSGRQFSNSRSEMNVSTLELGDSALYLCASSDLPTGGYTFGSGTRLTVV.

V is TRBV14 and J is TRBJ2-3, with no clear D. The CDR3 extends over 14 amino acids. Between the trimmed V and J ends, which lost 0 bases and 6 bases, there was a span of 10 bases. Germline CDR1 reads SGHDN; CDR2 reads FVKESK. Here the CDR3 DNA reads TGTGCCAGCAGCCAAGATATAAACGGGGATACGCAGTATTTT. Translated, it gives CASSQDINGDTQYF.

CDR3 DNA: TGTGCCAGCAGCCGGACAGGCAAAGAGACCCAGTACTTC. Translation gives CASSRTGKETQYF. This rearrangement joins TRBV2 to TRBJ2-5; 7 bases line up with TRBD1. The V gene end was trimmed by 6 bases and the J gene end by 3 bases; junction bases not matched to a gene: 4. The CDR3 contains 13 residues. The V gene's germline CDR1 is SNHLY and CDR2 FYNNEI.

The chain employs TRBV7-6 and TRBJ2-1; TRBD2 aligns across 7 bases. The CDR3 is made up of 20 amino acids. Germline V gene data show CDR1 as SGHVS and CDR2 as FNYEAQ. V lost 1 base and J lost 3; bases outside the gene matches: 18. The CDR3 protein is CASSLDPRRAGLPLYNEQFF. CDR3 DNA: TGTGCCAGCAGCTTAGATCCGCGAAGAGCGGGGTTACCACTCTACAATGAGCAGTTCTTC. Drawing the rest from reference TRBV7-6 and TRBJ2-1, the complete variable domain is GAGVSQSPRYKVTKRGQDVALRCDPISGHVSLYWYRQALGQGPEFLTYFNYEAQQDKSGLPNDRFSAERPEGSISTLTIQRTEQRDSAMYRCASSLDPRRAGLPLYNEQFFGPGTRLTVL.

This clone was observed once. Here the CDR3 DNA reads TGTGCCAGCAGCCAAGAAATGAGACAGGGGATCGACATTCAGTACTTC. It translates to CASSQEMRQGIDIQYF. The J gene is TRBJ2-4, the V gene TRBV4-2; 8 bases align to TRBD1. CDR1 and CDR2 from the germline V gene are LGHNA and YNFKEQ. The junction had 9 bases not matched to a gene; V was cut back by 0 bases and J by 8 bases. The CDR3 consists of 16 residues.

The V gene is TRBV5-8, the J gene TRBJ2-2, with D maybe TRBD1 (6 bases). CDR3 length: 18 residues. The V end lost 1 base, the J end lost 1 base, and 17 bases lay between the germline ends. Germline V gene sequence: CDR1 SGHTS, CDR2 YDEGEE. CDR3 coding DNA: TGTGCCAGCAGCTTGCCCCCGCCAGGGGCCGAGAACACCGGGGAGCTGTTTTTT. It codes for CASSLPPPGAENTGELFF.

The V gene is TRBV28, the J gene TRBJ1-5, with 9 bases lining up with TRBD1. The CDR3 loop spans 14 amino acids. The J segment lost 7 bases and the V segment lost 7 bases, leaving 8 bases of the junction unmatched. Germline CDR1 and CDR2: MDHEN and SYDVKM. CDR3 loop: CASIGTGLWQPQHF. The CDR3, as DNA: TGTGCCAGCATTGGGACAGGGCTATGGCAGCCCCAGCATTTT.

This chain uses TRBV2 with TRBJ2-2, with TRBD1 as a possible D gene (5 bases). With 1 base removed from V and 5 bases from J, the gap between germline ends came to 14 bases. The CDR3 has 16 residues. The germline V gene encodes CDR1 SNHLY and CDR2 FYNNEI. The DNA of the CDR3 is TGTGCCAGCAGTGAAGGTGGCAGGGTAGGAACCGGGGAGCTGTTTTTT. As protein: CASSEGGRVGTGELFF.

The chain recombines TRBV7-6 with TRBJ2-2; a possible D gene is TRBD1 (6 bases). CDR3 size: 15 residues. V was clipped by 5 bases and J by 0 bases, with 10 bases between them. Germline V gene lookup returns CDR1 SGHVS and CDR2 FNYEAQ. CDR3 in amino acids: CASSPQGSNTGELFF. The DNA for the CDR3 is TGTGCCAGCAGCCCACAGGGTTCGAACACCGGGGAGCTGTTTTTT.